This T cell receptor beta chain was documented in a study of blood T cell repertoires in COVID-19. About the research overall: In each case, the material was cDNA or gDNA derived from T cells, B-cell-depleted T cells, or PBMCs.

Enrolled through a virtual design, the participants were between 18 and 89 years of age and came from about two dozen US areas. Symptom resolution, clearance, or two negative PCRs marked donors in Cohort 3 as recovered. Per the authors' pipeline: For nucleated cells, counts were estimated from reference gene primer amplification. Here immunoSEQ multiplex PCR was the method, and the copy in TCRdb shows in-frame clones only, minus some. V and J calls and clone size are copied from that table; D and trimming were computed from the DNA. The table lists fewer than 200,000 clones, about 81% of them singletons. The CDR3 contains 22 residues.

This TCR was sampled from a man in his fifties who had recovered from COVID-19. This chain links TRBV21-1 with TRBJ2-1; the DNA was not used to check the table's D call, TRBD1. TRBV21-1 is labeled a pseudogene. The sequencing input was PBMCs or T cells enriched from blood (not recorded which). The CDR3 DNA follows: TGTGCCAGCAGCAAAGGTGGGGCAGGTGGGACAGGGTTTTTATCCACATCTAATGAGCAGTTCTTC. The encoded protein is CASSKGGAGGTGFLSTSNEQFF.